The T cell receptor (beta chain) described here comes from a study of blood T cell repertoires in COVID-19. The wider study: Some COVID-19 samples were acute and others convalescent; all came from the United States, Italy and Spain. PBMCs, B-cell-depleted T cells, or T cells were the source of the cDNA or gDNA that made up the material.

As handled by the study authors: By means of reference gene primer amplification, nucleated cell counts were estimated. Sequencing used immunoSEQ multiplex PCR; TCRdb keeps in-frame clones, though not all of them. V and J calls plus clone size are reproduced from that table; the DNA served to infer D and trimming. Seen here are hundreds of thousands of clones, about 80% observed once, and the top ten hold approximately 3.2%. This receptor was obtained from a woman at least 80 years old with acute or convalescent COVID-19. What was sequenced was peripheral blood.

The CDR3 loop reads CASTQGINRNEKLFF. DNA of the CDR3: TGCGCCAGCACACAGGGGATAAATCGGAATGAAAAACTGTTTTTT. This chain joins TRBV4-3 and TRBJ1-4; 7 bases agree with TRBD1. Germline CDR1 and CDR2: LGHNA and YSLEER. Unmatched junction bases numbered 10, after V lost 7 bases and J lost 5 bases. The CDR3 contains 15 residues.